This TCR beta chain was recorded in a study of post-analysis software for immune sequencing data. Study-level background: Both relapsing-remitting and secondary progressive multiple sclerosis featured among the disease courses, as did progressive-relapsing multiple sclerosis.

Between the trimmed V and J ends, which lost 4 bases and 10 bases, there was a span of 18 bases. CDR1 SEHNR and CDR2 FQNEAQ come from the germline V gene (reference sequence). The CDR3 extends over 14 amino acids. cDNA libraries for TCR beta contained unique molecular identifiers. cDNA molecules numbering some 500,000 came from roughly 1 to 10 million T cells. TCRdb independently ran MiXCR on the PCR reads; one entry per CDR3 protein. The sample lists under 900,000 distinct CDR3 sequences, under 70% occurring once. Remarks on this clonotype: Its cognate antigen is unknown.

General study points: The authors found that F measure strongly co-clustered same-batch samples. When compared against controls, multiple sclerosis patients showed significantly lower normalized Chao1 diversity. Patients showed TRBV5-6, TRBV5-1 and TRBV20-1 among 4 or 5 TRBV segments more frequent than in controls.

This sequence joins TRBV7-9 and TRBJ2-3; a possible D gene is TRBD2 (6 bases). The sequenced sample was blood. This sequence was found in a girl aged 10 to 17 with multiple sclerosis. The CDR3 DNA reads TGTGCCAGCAGCTCCAATAGCGGCCAAGGTTCGCAGTATTTT. Its translation: CASSSNSGQGSQYF. The variable domain in full, completed from reference TRBV7-9 and TRBJ2-3, reads DTGVSQNPRHKITKRGQNVTFRCDPISEHNRLYWYRQTLGQGPEFLTYFQNEAQLEKSRLLSDRFSAERPKGSFSTLEIQRTEQGDSAMYLCASSSNSGQGSQYFGPGTRLTVL.